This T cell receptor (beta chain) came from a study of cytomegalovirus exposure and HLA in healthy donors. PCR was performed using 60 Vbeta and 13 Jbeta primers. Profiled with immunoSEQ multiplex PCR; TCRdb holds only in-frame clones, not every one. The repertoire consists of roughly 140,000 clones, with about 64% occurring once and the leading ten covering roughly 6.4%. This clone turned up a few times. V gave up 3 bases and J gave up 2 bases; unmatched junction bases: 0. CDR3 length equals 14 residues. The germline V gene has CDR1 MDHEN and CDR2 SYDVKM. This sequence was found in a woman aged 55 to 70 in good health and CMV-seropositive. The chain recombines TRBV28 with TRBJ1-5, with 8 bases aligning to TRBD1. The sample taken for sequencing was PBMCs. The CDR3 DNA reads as TGTGCCAGCAGTTTGGACAGGGGCAATCAGCCCCAGCATTTT. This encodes CASSLDRGNQPQHF.